The clone carrying this T cell receptor beta chain showed up just a few times. This entry belongs to a study of blood T cell repertoires in COVID-19. About the study: Sources were T cells, B-cell-depleted T cells, or PBMCs; the material itself was cDNA or gDNA.

Original data processing: From reference gene primer amplification, estimates of nucleated cell counts were derived. This table comes from immunoSEQ multiplex PCR, and its TCRdb copy is limited to in-frame clones, with some not included. V, J and clone size derive from that table, while D and trimming were established from the DNA sequence. The sample has about 370,000 clones; around 92% are singletons. The V gene's germline CDR1 is SGHNT and CDR2 YYREEE (reference sequence). The CDR3 consists of 15 residues. V lost 4 bases and J lost 0, with 14 bases in between. This TCR derives from a woman aged 25 to 45 with COVID-19, enrolled during active disease. Sequenced sample: peripheral blood. The chain is built from TRBV5-4 and TRBJ2-7; maybe TRBD1 (6 bases). Here the CDR3 reads CASSPNTGISYEQYF. The CDR3 bases are TGTGCCAGCAGCCCAAATACAGGGATCTCCTACGAGCAGTACTTC.